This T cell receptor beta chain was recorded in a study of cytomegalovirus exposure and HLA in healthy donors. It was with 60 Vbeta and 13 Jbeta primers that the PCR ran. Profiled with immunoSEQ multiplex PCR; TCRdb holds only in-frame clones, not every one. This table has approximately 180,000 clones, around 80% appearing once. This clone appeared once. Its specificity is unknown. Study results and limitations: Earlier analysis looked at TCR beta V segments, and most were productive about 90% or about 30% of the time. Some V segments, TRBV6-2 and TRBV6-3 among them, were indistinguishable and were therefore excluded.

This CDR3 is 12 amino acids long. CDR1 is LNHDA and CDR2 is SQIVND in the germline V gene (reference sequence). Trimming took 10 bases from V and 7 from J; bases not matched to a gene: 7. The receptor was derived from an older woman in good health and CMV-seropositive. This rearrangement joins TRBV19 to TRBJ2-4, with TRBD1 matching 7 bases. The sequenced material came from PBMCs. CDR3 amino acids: CATTDRRNIQYF. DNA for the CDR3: TGTGCCACCACGGACAGGAGGAACATTCAGTACTTC.